This TCR beta chain was recorded in a study of monozygotic twins with inflammatory bowel disease. The CDR3 runs 16 residues. Germline V lookup: CDR1 LGHNA, CDR2 YSLEER. TCRdb re-called the 5' RACE reads and catalogs CDR3 proteins one per entry, DNA excluded. Across more than 85,000 distinct CDR3 sequences, the top ten clones capture over 10% of the sample. The V and J genes are TRBV4-3 and TRBJ1-6; TCRdb outputs TRBD1, but without DNA this stays unchecked. The sequenced sample consisted of blood. The TCR sequence derives from a human donor with ulcerative colitis or Crohn's disease, or a healthy co-twin of an affected twin (not recorded which). The CDR3 is CASSQAGQAHNSPLHF.